Reported below is one T cell receptor (beta chain). immunoSEQ v3.0 was run at survey level. The protocol was immunoSEQ multiplex PCR, while the TCRdb copy is restricted to in-frame clones and leaves out a portion. The table lists over 8,500 clones, roughly four fifths of them singletons. The record originates from a study of long-term antiretroviral therapy in people with HIV. This sequence originates from a man in his fifties or sixties with HIV. Sequencing was performed on unsorted PBMCs, taken around 7.2 years after starting antiretroviral therapy.

DNA of the CDR3: TGCAGCGCCCCTCGGGGCAGTGAAGCTTTCTTT. It translates to CSAPRGSEAFF. The gene calls are TRBV29-1 and TRBJ1-1; the D gene is possibly TRBD1 (5 bases). CDR3 length: 11 residues. Germline V lookup: CDR1 SQVTM, CDR2 ANQGSEA. The germline V and J ends were trimmed by 7 bases and 7 bases, with 13 bases remaining between them. The full variable domain, in which reference TRBV29-1 and TRBJ1-1 provide the parts outside the CDR3, is SAVISQKPSRDICQRGTSLTIQCQVDSQVTMMFWYRQQPGQSLTLIATANQGSEATYESGFVIDKFPISRPNLTFSTLTVSNMSPEDSSIYLCSAPRGSEAFFGQGTRLTVV.